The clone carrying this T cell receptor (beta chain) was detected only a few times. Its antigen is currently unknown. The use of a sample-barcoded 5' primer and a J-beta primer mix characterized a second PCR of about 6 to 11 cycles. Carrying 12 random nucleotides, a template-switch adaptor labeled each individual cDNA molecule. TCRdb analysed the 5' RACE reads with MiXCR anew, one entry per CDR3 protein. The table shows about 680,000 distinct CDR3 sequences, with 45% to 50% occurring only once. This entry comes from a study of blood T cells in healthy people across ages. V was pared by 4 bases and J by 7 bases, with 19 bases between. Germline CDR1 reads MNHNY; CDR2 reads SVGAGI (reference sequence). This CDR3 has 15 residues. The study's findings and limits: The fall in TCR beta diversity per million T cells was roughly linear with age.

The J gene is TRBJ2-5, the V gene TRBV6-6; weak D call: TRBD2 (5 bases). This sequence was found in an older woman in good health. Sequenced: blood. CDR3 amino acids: CASSSESTEVRTQYF. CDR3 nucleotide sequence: TGTGCCAGCAGTTCAGAAAGTACGGAGGTGCGGACCCAGTACTTC.